This TCR beta chain was sequenced in a study of T cell clonotyping in hematopoietic cell transplantation. Study outcomes and limitations: Cells were unsorted, so CD4 and CD8 contributions were not separated.

Recipients were bled about 28 days pretransplant and at posttransplant days 30, 100, 180. TCRdb's copy holds only in-frame clones and misses some; the assay was immunoSEQ multiplex PCR. Of more than 3,000 clones listed, roughly 78% are singletons. On this clone: Its matching antigen is unknown.

The germline V and J ends were trimmed by 5 bases and 0 bases, with 17 bases remaining between them. Germline assignment: CDR1 MGHDK and CDR2 SYGVNS. This CDR3 contains 16 residues. The sequence was obtained from a female patient aged 50-59 years who had an allogeneic stem cell transplant from an unrelated donor, so the T cells may come from the graft donor. Some clones in this sample may be carry-over from other donors' samples. The sample was peripheral blood mononuclear cells, taken at the time of graft-versus-host disease after allogeneic stem cell transplant. The J gene is TRBJ2-7, the V gene TRBV25-1, with a tentative D call TRBD1 (6 bases). The CDR3 spells CASSPGAGDSSYEQYF. The CDR3 region has the DNA TGTGCCAGCAGTCCAGGGGCTGGTGATTCCTCCTACGAGCAGTACTTC.